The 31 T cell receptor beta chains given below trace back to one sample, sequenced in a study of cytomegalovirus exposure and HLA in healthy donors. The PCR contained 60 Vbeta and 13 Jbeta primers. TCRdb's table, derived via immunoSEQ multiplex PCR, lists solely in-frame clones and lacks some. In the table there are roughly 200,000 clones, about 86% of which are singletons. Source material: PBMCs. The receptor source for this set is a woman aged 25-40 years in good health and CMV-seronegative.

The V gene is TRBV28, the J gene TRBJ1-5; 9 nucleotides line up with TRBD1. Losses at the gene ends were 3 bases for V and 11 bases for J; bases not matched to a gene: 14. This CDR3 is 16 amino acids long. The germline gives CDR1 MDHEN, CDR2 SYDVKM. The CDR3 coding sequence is TGTGCCAGCAGTTTCTCTGACAGGGGGGGTTTTGGGTCCCAGCATTTT. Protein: CASSFSDRGGFGSQHF.

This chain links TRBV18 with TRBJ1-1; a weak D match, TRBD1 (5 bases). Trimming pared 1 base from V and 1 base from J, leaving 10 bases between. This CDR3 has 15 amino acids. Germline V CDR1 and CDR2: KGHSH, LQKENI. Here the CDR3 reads CASSPLGGTNTEAFF. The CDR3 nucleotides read TGTGCCAGCTCACCACTCGGGGGGACGAACACTGAAGCTTTCTTT.

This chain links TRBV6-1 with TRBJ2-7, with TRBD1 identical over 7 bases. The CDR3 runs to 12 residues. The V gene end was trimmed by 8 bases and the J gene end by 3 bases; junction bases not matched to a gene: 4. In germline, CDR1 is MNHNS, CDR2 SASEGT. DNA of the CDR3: TGTGCCAGCGCGGACAGGCGCTACGAGCAGTACTTC. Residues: CASADRRYEQYF.

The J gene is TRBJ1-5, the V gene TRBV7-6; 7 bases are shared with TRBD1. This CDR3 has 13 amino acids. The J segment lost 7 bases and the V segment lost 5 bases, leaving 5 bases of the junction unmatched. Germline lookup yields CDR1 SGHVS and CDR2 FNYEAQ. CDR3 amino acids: CASSPYRGQPQHF. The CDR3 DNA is TGTGCCAGCAGCCCCTACAGGGGACAGCCCCAGCATTTT.

Written as DNA, the CDR3 is TGTGCCAGCAGAACAACGAACACCGGGGAGCTGTTTTTT. This sequence encodes CASRTTNTGELFF. This rearrangement joins TRBV28 to TRBJ2-2, with D uncertain. CDR3 length: 13 amino acids. Trimming cost V 6 bases and J 0 bases, with 5 bases left between them. Germline V lookup: CDR1 MDHEN, CDR2 SYDVKM.

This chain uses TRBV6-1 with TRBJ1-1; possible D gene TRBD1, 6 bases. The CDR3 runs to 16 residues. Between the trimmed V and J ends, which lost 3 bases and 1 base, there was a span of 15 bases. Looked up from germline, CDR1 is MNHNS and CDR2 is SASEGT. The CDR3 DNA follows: TGTGCCAGCAGTGACCGGACAGTAACTAAGAACACTGAAGCTTTCTTT. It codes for CASSDRTVTKNTEAFF.

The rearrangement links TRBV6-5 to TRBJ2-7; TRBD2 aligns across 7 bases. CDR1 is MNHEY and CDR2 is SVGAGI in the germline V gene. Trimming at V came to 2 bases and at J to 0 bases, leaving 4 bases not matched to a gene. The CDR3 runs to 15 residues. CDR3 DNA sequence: TGTGCCAGCAGTTACGTAGCGGGTAGCTCCTACGAGCAGTACTTC. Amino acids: CASSYVAGSSYEQYF.

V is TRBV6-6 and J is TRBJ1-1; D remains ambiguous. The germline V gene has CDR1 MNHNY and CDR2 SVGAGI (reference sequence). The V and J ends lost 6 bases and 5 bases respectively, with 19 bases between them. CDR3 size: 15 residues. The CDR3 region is CASRTGGEGWTEAFF. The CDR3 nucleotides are TGTGCCAGCAGGACCGGCGGGGAGGGATGGACTGAAGCTTTCTTT.

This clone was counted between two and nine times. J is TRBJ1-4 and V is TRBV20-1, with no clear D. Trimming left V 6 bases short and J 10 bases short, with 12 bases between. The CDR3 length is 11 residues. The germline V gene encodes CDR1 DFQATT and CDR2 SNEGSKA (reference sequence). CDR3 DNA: TGCAGTGCCGGAGTTTCTGGAAAACTGTTTTTT. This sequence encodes CSAGVSGKLFF.

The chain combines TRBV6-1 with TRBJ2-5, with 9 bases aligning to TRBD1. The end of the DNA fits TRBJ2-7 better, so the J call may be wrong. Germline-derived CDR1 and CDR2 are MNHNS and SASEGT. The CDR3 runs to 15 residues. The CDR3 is CASSERYRGLYEQYF. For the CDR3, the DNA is TGTGCCAGCAGTGAAAGGTACAGGGGGCTATACGAGCAGTACTTC.

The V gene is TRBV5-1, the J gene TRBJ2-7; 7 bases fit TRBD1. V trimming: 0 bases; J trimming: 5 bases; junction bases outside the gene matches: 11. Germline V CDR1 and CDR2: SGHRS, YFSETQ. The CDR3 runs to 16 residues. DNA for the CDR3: TGCGCCAGCAGCTTGGCGATGACAGGGCTGGAGGACGAGCAGTACTTC. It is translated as CASSLAMTGLEDEQYF.

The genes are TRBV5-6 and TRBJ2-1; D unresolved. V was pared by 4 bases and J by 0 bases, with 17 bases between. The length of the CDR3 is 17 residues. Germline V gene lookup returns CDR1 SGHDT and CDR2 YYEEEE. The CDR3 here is CASSPSPPQSSYNEQFF. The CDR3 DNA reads TGTGCCAGCAGCCCCTCACCTCCACAAAGCTCCTACAATGAGCAGTTCTTC.

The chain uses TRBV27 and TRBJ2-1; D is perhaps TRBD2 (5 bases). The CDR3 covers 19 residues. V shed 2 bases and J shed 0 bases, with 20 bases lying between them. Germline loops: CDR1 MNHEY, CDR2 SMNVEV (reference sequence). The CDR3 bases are TGTGCCAGCAGTTTACGCCGTTATAGGGCGGGTAGCTCCTACAATGAGCAGTTCTTC. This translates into CASSLRRYRAGSSYNEQFF.

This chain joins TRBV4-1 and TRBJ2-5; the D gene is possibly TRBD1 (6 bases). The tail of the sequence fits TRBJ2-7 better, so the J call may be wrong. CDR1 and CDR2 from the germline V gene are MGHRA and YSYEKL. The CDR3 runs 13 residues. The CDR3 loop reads CASSRGQSYEQYF. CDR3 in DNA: TGCGCCAGCAGCCGGGGACAATCCTACGAGCAGTACTTC.

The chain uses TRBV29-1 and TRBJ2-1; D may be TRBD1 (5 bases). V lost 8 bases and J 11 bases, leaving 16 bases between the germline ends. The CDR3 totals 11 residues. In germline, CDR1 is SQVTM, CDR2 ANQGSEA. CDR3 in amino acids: CSTERGGQQFF. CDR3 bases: TGCAGCACCGAAAGGGGCGGTCAGCAGTTCTTC.

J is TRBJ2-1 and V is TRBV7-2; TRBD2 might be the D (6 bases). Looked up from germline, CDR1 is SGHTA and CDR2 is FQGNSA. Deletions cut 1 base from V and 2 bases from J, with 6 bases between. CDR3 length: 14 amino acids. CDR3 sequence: CASSLVAAYNEQFF. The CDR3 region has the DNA TGTGCCAGCAGCTTAGTAGCGGCCTACAATGAGCAGTTCTTC. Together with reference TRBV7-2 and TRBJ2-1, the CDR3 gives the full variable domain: GAGVSQSPSNKVTEKGKDVELRCDPISGHTALYWYRQSLGQGLEFLIYFQGNSAPDKSGLPSDRFSAERTGGSVSTLTIQRTQQEDSAVYLCASSLVAAYNEQFFGPGTRLTVL.

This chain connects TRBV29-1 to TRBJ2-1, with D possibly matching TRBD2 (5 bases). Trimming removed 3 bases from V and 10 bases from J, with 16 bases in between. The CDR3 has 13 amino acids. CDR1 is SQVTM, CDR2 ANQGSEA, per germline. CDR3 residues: CSVEADREGEQFF. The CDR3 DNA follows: TGCAGCGTTGAGGCGGACCGAGAGGGCGAGCAGTTCTTC.

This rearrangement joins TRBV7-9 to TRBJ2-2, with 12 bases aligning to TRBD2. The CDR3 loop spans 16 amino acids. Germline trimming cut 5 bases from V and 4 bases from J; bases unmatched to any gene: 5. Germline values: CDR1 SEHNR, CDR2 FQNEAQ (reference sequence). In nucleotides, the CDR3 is TGTGCCAGCAGCCCACTAGCGGGAGGTGGCACCGGGGAGCTGTTTTTT. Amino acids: CASSPLAGGGTGELFF.

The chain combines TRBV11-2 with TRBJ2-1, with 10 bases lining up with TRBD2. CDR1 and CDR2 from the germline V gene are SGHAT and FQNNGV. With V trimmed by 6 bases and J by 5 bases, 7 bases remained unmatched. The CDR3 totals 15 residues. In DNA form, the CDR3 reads TGTGCCAGCAGGGGAGGACTAGCGGAAAACAATGAGCAGTTCTTC. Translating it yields CASRGGLAENNEQFF.

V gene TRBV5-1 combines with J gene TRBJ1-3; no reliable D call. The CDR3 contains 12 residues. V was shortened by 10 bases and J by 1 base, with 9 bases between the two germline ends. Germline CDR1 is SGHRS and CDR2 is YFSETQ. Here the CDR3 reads CACGNSGNTIYF. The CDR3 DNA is TGCGCCTGCGGGAATTCTGGAAACACCATATATTTT.

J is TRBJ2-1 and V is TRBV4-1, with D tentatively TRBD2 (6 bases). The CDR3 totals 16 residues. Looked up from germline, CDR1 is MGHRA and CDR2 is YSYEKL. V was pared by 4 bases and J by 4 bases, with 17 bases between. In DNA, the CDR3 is TGCGCCAGCAGCCGGGACGGGAGTACGGCTTACAATGAGCAGTTCTTC. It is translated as CASSRDGSTAYNEQFF.

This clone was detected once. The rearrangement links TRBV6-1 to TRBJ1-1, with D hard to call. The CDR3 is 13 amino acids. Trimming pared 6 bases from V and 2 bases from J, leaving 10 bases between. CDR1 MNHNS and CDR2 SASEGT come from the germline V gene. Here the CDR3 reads CASRGRTNTEAFF. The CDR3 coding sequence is TGTGCCAGCAGAGGACGGACTAACACTGAAGCTTTCTTT.

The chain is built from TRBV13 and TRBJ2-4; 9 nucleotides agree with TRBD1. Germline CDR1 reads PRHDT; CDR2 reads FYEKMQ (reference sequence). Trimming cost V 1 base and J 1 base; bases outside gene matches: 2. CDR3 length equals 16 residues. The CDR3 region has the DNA TGTGCCAGCAGCTTAGTGGGGACAGGGGCCAAAAACATTCAGTACTTC. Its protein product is CASSLVGTGAKNIQYF.

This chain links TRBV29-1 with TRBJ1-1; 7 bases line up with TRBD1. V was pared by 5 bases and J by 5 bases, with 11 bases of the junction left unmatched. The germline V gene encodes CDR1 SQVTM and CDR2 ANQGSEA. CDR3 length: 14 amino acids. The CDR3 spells CSVTRQGQGTEAFF. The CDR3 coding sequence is TGCAGCGTTACGAGACAGGGTCAAGGGACTGAAGCTTTCTTT. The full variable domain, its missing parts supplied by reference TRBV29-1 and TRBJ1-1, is SAVISQKPSRDICQRGTSLTIQCQVDSQVTMMFWYRQQPGQSLTLIATANQGSEATYESGFVIDKFPISRPNLTFSTLTVSNMSPEDSSIYLCSVTRQGQGTEAFFGQGTRLTVV.

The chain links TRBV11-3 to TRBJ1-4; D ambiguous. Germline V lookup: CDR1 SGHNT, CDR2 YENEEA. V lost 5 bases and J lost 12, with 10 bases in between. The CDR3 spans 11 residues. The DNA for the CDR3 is TGTGCCAGCAGCCCGACGGGAGAACTGTTTTTT. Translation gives CASSPTGELFF.

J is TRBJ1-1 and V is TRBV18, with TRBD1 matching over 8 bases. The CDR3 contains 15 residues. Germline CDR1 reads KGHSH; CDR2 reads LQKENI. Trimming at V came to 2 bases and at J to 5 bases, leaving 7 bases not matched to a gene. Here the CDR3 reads CASSPRQGAFTEAFF. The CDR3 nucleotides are TGTGCCAGCTCACCAAGGCAGGGGGCGTTTACTGAAGCTTTCTTT.

CDR3 DNA: TGTGCCAGCAGCTTAGCGCGGCGGGGGAGCTCCTACAATGAGCAGTTCTTC. It yields the protein CASSLARRGSSYNEQFF. The V call is TRBV7-8, the J call TRBJ2-1; 7 bases fit TRBD2. The length of the CDR3 is 17 residues. The germline V gene encodes CDR1 SGHVS and CDR2 FQNEAQ. J lost 0 bases, V lost 0 bases, and 5 bases had no gene match.

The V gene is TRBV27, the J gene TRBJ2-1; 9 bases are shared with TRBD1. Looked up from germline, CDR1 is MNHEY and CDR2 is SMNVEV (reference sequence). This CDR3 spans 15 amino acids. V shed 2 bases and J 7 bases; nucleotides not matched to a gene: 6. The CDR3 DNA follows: TGTGCCAGCAGTTTACCCGGGACAGGGACGAATGAGCAGTTCTTC. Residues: CASSLPGTGTNEQFF.

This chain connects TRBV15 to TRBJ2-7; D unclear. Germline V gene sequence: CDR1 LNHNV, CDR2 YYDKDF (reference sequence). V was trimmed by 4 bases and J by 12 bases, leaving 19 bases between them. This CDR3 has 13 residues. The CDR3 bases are TGTGCCACCAGCACCCGTAATGCAGTGAACCGGTACTTC. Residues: CATSTRNAVNRYF.

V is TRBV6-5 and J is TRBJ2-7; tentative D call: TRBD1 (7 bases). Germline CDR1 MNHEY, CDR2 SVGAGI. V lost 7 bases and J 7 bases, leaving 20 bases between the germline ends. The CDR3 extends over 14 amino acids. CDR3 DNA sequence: TGTGCCAGCACCTGGGACAGCGGGCTAGGAGAGCAGTACTTC. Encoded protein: CASTWDSGLGEQYF.

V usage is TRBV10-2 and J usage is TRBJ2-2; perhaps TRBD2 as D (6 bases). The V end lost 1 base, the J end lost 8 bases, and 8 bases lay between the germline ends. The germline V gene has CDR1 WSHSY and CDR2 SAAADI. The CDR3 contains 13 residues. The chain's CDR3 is CASSEWGTGELFF. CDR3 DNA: TGCGCCAGCAGTGAGTGGGGGACTGGGGAGCTGTTTTTT.